These 22 T cell receptor beta chains were sequenced from one sample in a study of post-analysis software for immune sequencing data. Study-level findings and limits: Five or six TRBV segments were significantly more frequent in patients than in controls. TRBV5-6, TRBV5-1 and TRBV20-1 were among these segments.

Antigens for these TCRs are unknown. Every TCR beta cDNA library bore unique molecular identifiers. TCRdb re-analysed the PCR reads in MiXCR, keeping a single row per CDR3 protein. The sample has roughly 620,000 distinct CDR3 sequences, roughly 47% seen once; the top ten hold about 1.8%. Sample: blood. Receptors were obtained from a girl under 18 with multiple sclerosis.

This clonotype was observed a handful of times. Germline and junction disagree at one end, which may indicate a read error. The genes are TRBV7-9 and TRBJ2-1; 8 bases agree with TRBD2. The CDR3 spans 12 residues. CDR1 is SEHNR, CDR2 FQNEAQ, per germline (reference sequence). CDR3 protein: CASTLLAEEQFF. In nucleotides, the CDR3 is TGTGCCAGCACCTTACTAGCGGAGGAGCAGTTCTTC.

This chain uses TRBV7-8 with TRBJ2-5; a weak D match, TRBD2 (6 bases). V lost 5 bases to trimming and J lost 0 bases, with 10 bases between them. In germline, CDR1 is SGHVS, CDR2 FQNEAQ. CDR3 size: 14 residues. CDR3: CASSPGEYQETQYF. The CDR3, as DNA: TGTGCCAGCAGCCCGGGAGAGTACCAAGAGACCCAGTACTTC. Variable domain in full (rest from reference TRBV7-8 and TRBJ2-5): GAGVSQSPRYKVAKRGQDVALRCDPISGHVSLFWYQQALGQGPEFLTYFQNEAQLDKSGLPSDRFFAERPEGSVSTLKIQRTQQEDSAVYLCASSPGEYQETQYFGPGTRLLVL.

The table lists this clonotype with a few counts. The chain links TRBV7-9 to TRBJ2-3, with D unresolved. In germline, CDR1 is SEHNR, CDR2 FQNEAQ (reference sequence). V lost 3 bases and J 5 bases, leaving 9 bases between the germline ends. There are 13 residues in the CDR3. This CDR3 is CASSFGTRDTQYF. DNA of the CDR3: TGTGCCAGCAGCTTTGGAACCCGAGATACGCAGTATTTT.

This chain connects TRBV7-2 to TRBJ2-7; 7 bases fit TRBD1. The DNA end is a closer match to TRBJ2-5, so the J assignment may be wrong. CDR3 length: 15 residues. Looked up from germline, CDR1 is SGHTA and CDR2 is FQGNSA. The CDR3 loop is CASSLGARQGETQYF. For the CDR3, the DNA is TGTGCCAGCAGCTTAGGCGCTCGACAGGGCGAGACCCAGTACTTC.

This clonotype was counted between two and nine times. The genes are TRBV3-1 and TRBJ2-7, with TRBD2 matching over 11 bases. V was pared by 4 bases and J by 6 bases, with 5 bases of the junction left unmatched. Germline CDR1 reads LGHDT; CDR2 reads YNNKEL (reference sequence). The CDR3 is 14 residues long. The CDR3 bases are TGTGCCAGCAGCCGGCGACTAGCGGGGACCGAGCAGTACTTC. It yields the protein CASSRRLAGTEQYF.

The V gene is TRBV10-3, the J gene TRBJ1-1; the D is unclear. CDR1 and CDR2 (germline): ENHRY, SYGVKD. The CDR3 runs 14 residues. V was cut by 2 bases and J by 2 bases, with 9 bases left in between. The CDR3 region has the DNA TGTGCCATCAGTGAGGGGCCGGGTAACACTGAAGCTTTCTTT. Translated, it gives CAISEGPGNTEAFF.

The chain joins TRBV12-3 or TRBV12-4 to TRBJ2-7; 7 nucleotides match TRBD1. V was pared by 4 bases and J by 3 bases, with 6 bases of the junction left unmatched. CDR3 length: 14 amino acids. Here the CDR3 reads CASSSPGQFYEQYF. CDR3 DNA: TGTGCCAGCAGTTCGCCGGGACAGTTCTACGAGCAGTACTTC.

This chain joins TRBV20-1 and TRBJ2-5; no firm D call. Germline assignment: CDR1 DFQATT and CDR2 SNEGSKA (reference sequence). The CDR3 contains 15 residues. V was trimmed by 1 base and J by 6 bases, leaving 18 bases between them. CDR3 in amino acids: CSARGGGSERQTQYF. The DNA for the CDR3 is TGCAGTGCTAGAGGAGGTGGGTCTGAGAGGCAGACCCAGTACTTC.

The V gene is TRBV2, the J gene TRBJ2-5, with 8 bases aligning to TRBD2. Looked up from germline, CDR1 is SNHLY and CDR2 is FYNNEI. The CDR3 length is 15 residues. The trim removed 5 bases at V and 5 bases at J, leaving 10 bases unmatched. The CDR3 is CASSSGRISSETQYF. The CDR3 nucleotides are TGTGCCAGCAGTAGCGGGAGAATCAGTTCGGAGACCCAGTACTTC.

V usage is TRBV7-9 and J usage is TRBJ1-4, with D possibly matching TRBD1 (5 bases). Trimming stripped 5 bases from V and 3 bases from J, with 19 bases between. CDR1 is SEHNR and CDR2 is FQNEAQ in the germline V gene (reference sequence). This CDR3 spans 17 amino acids. Here the CDR3 DNA reads TGTGCCAGCAGCACCCCGGGACGGTTGACTCCTAATGAAAAACTGTTTTTT. Protein: CASSTPGRLTPNEKLFF.

This sequence joins TRBV12-3 or TRBV12-4 and TRBJ2-1, with unresolved D. Trimming left V 6 bases short and J 3 bases short, with 6 bases between. This CDR3 spans 12 amino acids. The CDR3 DNA is TGTGCCAGCAGCTGGGGCTACAATGAGCAGTTCTTC. Amino acid sequence: CASSWGYNEQFF.

This clonotype appeared a few times. The chain employs TRBV5-1 and TRBJ1-2, with a weak D call TRBD1 (5 bases). Germline V gene data show CDR1 as SGHRS and CDR2 as YFSETQ. V was trimmed by 7 bases and J by 5 bases, leaving 21 bases between them. The CDR3 has 15 residues. CDR3 coding DNA: TGCGCCAGCGGGAACTTAGAGGCTGGGGCTTATGGCTACACCTTC. It yields the protein CASGNLEAGAYGYTF.

In nucleotides, the CDR3 is TGTGCCAGCAGCCCAAGGCGGCCCACCGAAGATACGCAGTATTTT. Translating it yields CASSPRRPTEDTQYF. The V gene is TRBV12-3 or TRBV12-4, the J gene TRBJ2-3; no reliable D call. This CDR3 has 15 amino acids. The V end was cut by 6 bases, the J end by 5 bases, with 18 bases between.

To note about this clonotype: A junction boundary mismatches the germline segment, possibly from a read error. This sequence joins TRBV24-1 and TRBJ1-2; 7 nucleotides match TRBD1. The CDR3 sequence is 15 residues long. The V gene's germline CDR1 is KGHDR and CDR2 SFDVKD. CDR3 in DNA: TGTACCACCAGTGATTACTCAGGGGGGAACTATGGCTACACCTTC. Translating gives CTTSDYSGGNYGYTF.

This clonotype occurred a few times. The chain carries TRBV4-1 and TRBJ2-6; D is unresolved. CDR1 and CDR2 (germline): MGHRA, YSYEKL. The length of the CDR3 is 17 residues. V gave up 1 base and J gave up 0 bases, with 10 bases separating them. CDR3 DNA: TGCGCCAGCAGCCAAGGGGCTGCACGCTCTGGGGCCAACGTCCTGACTTTC. Protein sequence: CASSQGAARSGANVLTF.

This sequence joins TRBV29-1 and TRBJ2-3; unclear D gene. This CDR3 spans 15 amino acids. The ends were cut back, 0 bases at V and 7 bases at J, with 17 bases in the middle. Germline loops: CDR1 SQVTM, CDR2 ANQGSEA. CDR3 loop: CSVEDQRHQFNTQYF. Written as DNA, the CDR3 is TGCAGCGTTGAAGATCAGAGACACCAATTTAATACGCAGTATTTT.

The chain couples TRBV6-4 to TRBJ2-3, with a possible D match to TRBD2 (6 bases). The CDR3 is made up of 15 amino acids. Germline values: CDR1 MRHNA, CDR2 SNTAGT. V was shortened by 4 bases and J by 2 bases, with 13 bases between the two germline ends. The DNA of the CDR3 is TGTGCCAGCAGTGTAAGGCGGGGAGACACAGATACGCAGTATTTT. Residues: CASSVRRGDTDTQYF.

This chain links TRBV7-3 with TRBJ2-1; the D is unclear. The J call could be wrong; TRBJ2-7 is a better fit for the DNA end. The CDR3 runs to 16 residues. CDR1 and CDR2 (germline): SGHTA, FQGTGA. The CDR3: CASSQRVTSSYNEQYF. CDR3 DNA: TGTGCCAGCAGCCAAAGGGTCACCAGCTCCTACAATGAGCAGTACTTC.

J is TRBJ2-5 and V is TRBV11-2, with 7 positions matching TRBD2. The end of the DNA is better explained by TRBJ2-7, so the J call may be wrong. The CDR3 is 13 amino acids. The V gene's germline CDR1 is SGHAT and CDR2 FQNNGV. This CDR3 reads CASSFRTRGEQYF. The CDR3 nucleotides are TGTGCCAGCAGCTTTCGGACTAGGGGCGAGCAGTACTTC.

This clonotype was counted between two and nine times. The CDR3 spells CASSEGLAESYEQYF. The CDR3 DNA reads TGTGCCAGCAGCGAAGGACTAGCGGAATCCTACGAGCAGTACTTC. The J gene is TRBJ2-7, the V gene TRBV12-3 or TRBV12-4, with 10 bases aligning to TRBD2. The CDR3 has 15 residues. Losses at the gene ends were 6 bases for V and 1 base for J; bases not matched to a gene: 6.

This clonotype has more than one count but fewer than ten. The V gene is TRBV20-1, the J gene TRBJ1-6; TRBD1 is a possible D gene (6 bases). The ends were cut back, 2 bases at V and 7 bases at J, with 15 bases in the middle. CDR3 length: 15 amino acids. Per germline, CDR1 DFQATT and CDR2 SNEGSKA (reference sequence). CDR3 region: CSARPQQGSNSPLHF. The CDR3 DNA reads as TGCAGTGCTAGACCTCAACAGGGTAGCAATTCACCCCTCCACTTT.

The J gene is TRBJ2-5, the V gene TRBV12-3 or TRBV12-4; a possible D gene is TRBD1 (6 bases). The CDR3 runs 17 residues. V lost 5 bases and J 1 base, leaving 20 bases between the germline ends. This CDR3 reads CASSPSNGGDPQETQYF. CDR3 DNA: TGTGCCAGCAGTCCCTCGAATGGGGGCGACCCCCAAGAGACCCAGTACTTC.